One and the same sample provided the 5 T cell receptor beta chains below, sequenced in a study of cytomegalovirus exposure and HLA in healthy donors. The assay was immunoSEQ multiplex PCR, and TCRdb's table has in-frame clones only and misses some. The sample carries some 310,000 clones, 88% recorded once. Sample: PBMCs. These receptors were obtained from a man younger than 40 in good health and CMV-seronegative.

DNA for the CDR3: TGTGCCGGTAGGATCGGACTCCTTCCTGGATCCTCGAATTACGAGCAGTACTTC. Translating gives CAGRIGLLPGSSNYEQYF. This chain joins TRBV30 and TRBJ2-7; weak D call: TRBD2 (5 bases). This CDR3 region has 18 residues. The V and J ends lost 8 bases and 4 bases respectively, with 33 bases between them. Germline CDR1 and CDR2: GTSNPN and SVGIG (reference sequence).

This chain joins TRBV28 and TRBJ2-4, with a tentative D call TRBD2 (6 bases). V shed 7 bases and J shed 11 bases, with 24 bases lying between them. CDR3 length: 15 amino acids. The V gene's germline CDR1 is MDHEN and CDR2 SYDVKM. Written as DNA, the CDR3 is TGTGCCAGCAAATCTACATCCCGGGAGCCCCATCTTCAGTACTTC. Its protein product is CASKSTSREPHLQYF.

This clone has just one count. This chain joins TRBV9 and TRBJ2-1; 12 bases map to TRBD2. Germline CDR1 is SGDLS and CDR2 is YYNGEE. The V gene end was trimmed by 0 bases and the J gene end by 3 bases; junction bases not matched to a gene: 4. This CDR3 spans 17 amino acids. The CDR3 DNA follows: TGTGCCAGCAGCGTAGGACTAGCGGGGGACTTCTACAATGAGCAGTTCTTC. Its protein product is CASSVGLAGDFYNEQFF.

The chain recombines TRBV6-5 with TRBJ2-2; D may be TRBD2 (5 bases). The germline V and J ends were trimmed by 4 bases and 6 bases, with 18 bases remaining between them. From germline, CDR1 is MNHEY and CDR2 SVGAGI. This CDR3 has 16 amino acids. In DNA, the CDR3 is TGTGCCAGCAGTTCCCGGTGGCGGGTGGTGTCCGGGGAGCTGTTTTTT. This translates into CASSSRWRVVSGELFF.

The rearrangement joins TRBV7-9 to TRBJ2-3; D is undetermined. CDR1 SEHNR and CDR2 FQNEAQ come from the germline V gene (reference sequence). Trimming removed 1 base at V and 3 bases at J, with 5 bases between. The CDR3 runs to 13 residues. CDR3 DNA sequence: TGTGCCAGCAGCTTAGGAGAAACAGATACGCAGTATTTT. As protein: CASSLGETDTQYF.